These T cell receptor beta chains were read from a single sample in a study of cytomegalovirus exposure and HLA in healthy donors. TCRdb's copy holds only in-frame clones and misses some; the assay was immunoSEQ multiplex PCR. The sample carries under 250,000 clones, around 90% recorded once. Input material: PBMCs. The receptors here all came from a woman between 18 and 30 years old in good health and CMV-seropositive. Both conserved end residues are trimmed from each CDR3. Each record gives: D gene, V gene, J gene, clone size, CDR3 protein. A D gene is named only where the DNA matches it firmly. Clone size, where shown, is once, few, many, or a class for clones that have expanded.

NA	TRBV7-6	TRBJ1-5	NA	ASSHHTGVDQPQH
NA	TRBV6-1	TRBJ1-1	NA	ASSERGINTEAF
TRBD2	TRBV4-1	TRBJ2-2	NA	ASSLPSGAPGELF
NA	TRBV5-1	TRBJ1-3	NA	ASSLGREGGNTIY
NA	TRBV4-1	TRBJ1-5	NA	ASSQGRLMERVSNQPQH
NA	TRBV6-5	TRBJ1-1	NA	ASSYGTIGTVSEAF
TRBD1	TRBV5-1	TRBJ1-1	NA	ASSLWTGGRNTEAF
NA	TRBV18	TRBJ1-1	few	ASSRNQGSNTEAF
NA	TRBV29-1	TRBJ1-5	many	SVLSGLGNQPQH
TRBD2	TRBV7-6	TRBJ2-7	NA	ASSTGNSGYEQY
NA	TRBV5-4	TRBJ1-1	NA	ASSLALGRENTEAF
NA	TRBV5-1	TRBJ2-5	NA	ASSLAQGGQETQY
NA	TRBV2	TRBJ2-7	NA	ASSPRVRGSYEQY
NA	TRBV4-2	TRBJ1-2	NA	ASSQDLGSTYGYT
NA	TRBV12-5	TRBJ2-2	NA	ASGTAPGHRGELF
NA	TRBV5-1	TRBJ2-5	once	ASSLVLAQQETQY
NA	TRBV5-4	TRBJ1-1	NA	ASSLAAALTEAF
TRBD1	TRBV5-1	TRBJ1-4	NA	ASSATGGGEKLF
NA	TRBV7-9	TRBJ2-3	NA	ASSPVSEADTQY
TRBD1	TRBV9	TRBJ1-5	NA	ASSGGQGQFQPQH
NA	TRBV28	TRBJ1-1	NA	ASMTSRGTEAF
NA	TRBV7-8	TRBJ1-1	NA	ASLLAGGEGTEAF
NA	TRBV7-8	TRBJ2-3	NA	ASSPRGDTQY
TRBD1	TRBV5-1	TRBJ1-2	NA	ASSKDRGIGSNYGYT
TRBD1	TRBV27	TRBJ1-4	NA	ASSLTGEANYREKLF
TRBD2	TRBV27	TRBJ2-1	NA	ASSLRLAAVTGYNEQF
NA	TRBV19	TRBJ1-2	NA	ASSHFRDFYGYT
NA	TRBV4-2	TRBJ1-1	NA	ASTQGGPRAF
TRBD1	TRBV7-6	TRBJ2-5	NA	ASSLGGTGTQETQY
TRBD1	TRBV6-5	TRBJ1-2	NA	ASSPSGTDYGYT
TRBD1	TRBV29-1	TRBJ1-1	NA	SALRGRSTEAF
NA	TRBV19	TRBJ2-1	many	ASSIVLFSVEQF
NA	TRBV9	TRBJ2-5	NA	ASSVAGEQETQY
NA	TRBV6-1	TRBJ2-7	NA	ATTGRGLTYEQY
NA	TRBV5-4	TRBJ2-7	many	ASSLVGSRYEQY
NA	TRBV18	TRBJ2-7	NA	ASSPFDSYEQY
NA	TRBV29-1	TRBJ1-5	once	SASDGEGYQPQH
NA	TRBV19	TRBJ2-4	NA	ASSIYRRDRVKNIQY
TRBD2	TRBV5-1	TRBJ2-7	few	ASSTTSATYYEQY
TRBD1	TRBV10-3	TRBJ1-2	NA	AITTGNYGYT
TRBD1	TRBV2	TRBJ2-3	NA	ASRTGEGDTQY
TRBD2	TRBV6-6	TRBJ2-5	NA	ASTGSGDQETQY
TRBD2	TRBV27	TRBJ2-3	NA	ASSQTSGRGFADTQY
TRBD2	TRBV5-1	TRBJ2-1	NA	ASQGLAGGTKEQF